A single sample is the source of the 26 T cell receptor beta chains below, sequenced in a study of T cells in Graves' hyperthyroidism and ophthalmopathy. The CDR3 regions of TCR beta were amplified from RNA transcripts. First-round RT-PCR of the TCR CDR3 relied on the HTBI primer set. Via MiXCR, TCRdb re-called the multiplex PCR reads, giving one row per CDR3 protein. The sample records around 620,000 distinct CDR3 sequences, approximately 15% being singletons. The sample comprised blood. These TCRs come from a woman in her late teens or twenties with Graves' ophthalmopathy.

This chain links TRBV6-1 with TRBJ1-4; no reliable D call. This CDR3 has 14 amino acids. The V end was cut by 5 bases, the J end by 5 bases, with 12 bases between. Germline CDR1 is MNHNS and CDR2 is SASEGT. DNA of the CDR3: TGTGCCAGCAGTCCACAACCACTGAATGAAAAACTGTTTTTT. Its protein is CASSPQPLNEKLFF.

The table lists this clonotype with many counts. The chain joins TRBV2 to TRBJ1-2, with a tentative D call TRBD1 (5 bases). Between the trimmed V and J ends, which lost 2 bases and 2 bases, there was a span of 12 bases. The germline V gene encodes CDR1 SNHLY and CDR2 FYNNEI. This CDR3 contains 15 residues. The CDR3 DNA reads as TGTGCCAGCAGTGAATTTTACAGGACCAACTATGGCTACACCTTC. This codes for CASSEFYRTNYGYTF.

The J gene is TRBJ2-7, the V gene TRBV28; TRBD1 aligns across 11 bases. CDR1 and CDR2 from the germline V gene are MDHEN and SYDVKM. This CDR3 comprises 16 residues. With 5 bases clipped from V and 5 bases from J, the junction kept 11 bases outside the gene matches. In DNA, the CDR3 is TGTGCCAGCAGTGAATCCCGGGGGACAGGGGGACACGAGCAGTACTTC. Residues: CASSESRGTGGHEQYF.

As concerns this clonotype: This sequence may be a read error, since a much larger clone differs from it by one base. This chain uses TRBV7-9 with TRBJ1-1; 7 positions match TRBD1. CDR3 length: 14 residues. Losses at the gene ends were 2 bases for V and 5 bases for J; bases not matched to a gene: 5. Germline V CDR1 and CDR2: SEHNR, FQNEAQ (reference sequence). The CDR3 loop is CASSLQGEGTEAFF. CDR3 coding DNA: TGTGCCAGCAGCTTACAGGGGGAAGGGACTGAAGCTTTCTTT. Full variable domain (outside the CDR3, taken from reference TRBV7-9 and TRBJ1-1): DTGVSQNPRHKITKRGQNVTFRCDPISEHNRLYWYRQTLGQGPEFLTYFQNEAQLEKSRLLSDRFSAERPKGSFSTLEIQRTEQGDSAMYLCASSLQGEGTEAFFGQGTRLTVV.

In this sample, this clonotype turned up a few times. The CDR3 region has the DNA TGTGCCAGCAGCCCGCGGTCTTCCTCCTACGAGCAGTACTTC. This gives the protein CASSPRSSSYEQYF. The chain has TRBV7-6 and TRBJ2-7; D is undetermined. Germline values: CDR1 SGHVS, CDR2 FNYEAQ. This CDR3 spans 14 amino acids. The germline V and J ends were trimmed by 5 bases and 0 bases, with 11 bases remaining between them.

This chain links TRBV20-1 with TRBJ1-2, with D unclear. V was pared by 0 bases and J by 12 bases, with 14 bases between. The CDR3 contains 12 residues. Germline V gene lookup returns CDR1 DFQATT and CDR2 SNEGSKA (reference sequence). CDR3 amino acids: CSARDGQKPHTF. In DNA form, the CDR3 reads TGCAGTGCTAGAGATGGCCAGAAGCCCCACACCTTC.

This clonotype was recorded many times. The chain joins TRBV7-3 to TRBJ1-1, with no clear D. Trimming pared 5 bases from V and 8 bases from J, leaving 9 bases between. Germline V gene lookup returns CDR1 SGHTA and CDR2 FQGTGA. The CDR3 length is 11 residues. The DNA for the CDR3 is TGTGCCAGCAGCCTTACACAGGAAGCTTTCTTT. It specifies CASSLTQEAFF.

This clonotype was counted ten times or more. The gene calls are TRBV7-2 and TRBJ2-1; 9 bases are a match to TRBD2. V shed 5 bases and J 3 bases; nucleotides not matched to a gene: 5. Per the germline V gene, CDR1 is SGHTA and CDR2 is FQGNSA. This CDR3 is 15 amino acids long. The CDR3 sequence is CASSPGTSYYNEQFF. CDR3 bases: TGTGCCAGCAGCCCCGGGACTAGCTACTACAATGAGCAGTTCTTC.

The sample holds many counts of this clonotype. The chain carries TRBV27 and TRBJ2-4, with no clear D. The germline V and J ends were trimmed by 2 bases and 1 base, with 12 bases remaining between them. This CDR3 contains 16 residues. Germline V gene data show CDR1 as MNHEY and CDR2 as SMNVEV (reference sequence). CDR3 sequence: CASSLGPSWAKNIQYF. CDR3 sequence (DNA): TGTGCCAGCAGTTTAGGACCCTCTTGGGCCAAAAACATTCAGTACTTC.

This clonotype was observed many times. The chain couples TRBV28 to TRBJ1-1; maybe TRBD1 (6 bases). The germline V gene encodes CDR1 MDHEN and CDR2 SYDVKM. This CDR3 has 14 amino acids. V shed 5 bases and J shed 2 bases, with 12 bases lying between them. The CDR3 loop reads CASSPWTVNTEAFF. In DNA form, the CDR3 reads TGTGCCAGCAGTCCATGGACAGTCAACACTGAAGCTTTCTTT.

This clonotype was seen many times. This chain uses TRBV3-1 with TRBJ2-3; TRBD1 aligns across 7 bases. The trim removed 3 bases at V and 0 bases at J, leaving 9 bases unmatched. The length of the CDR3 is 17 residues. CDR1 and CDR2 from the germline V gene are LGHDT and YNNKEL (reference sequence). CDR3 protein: CASSHTRGLVSTDTQYF. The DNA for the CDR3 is TGTGCCAGCAGCCATACAAGGGGGCTCGTGAGCACAGATACGCAGTATTTT.

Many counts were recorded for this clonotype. CDR3 amino acids: CASSLMTGHNYGYTF. The CDR3 region has the DNA TGTGCCAGCAGTTTGATGACAGGGCATAACTATGGCTACACCTTC. V usage is TRBV28 and J usage is TRBJ1-2; 7 bases match TRBD1. This CDR3 comprises 15 residues. With V trimmed by 3 bases and J by 1 base, 5 bases remained unmatched. The germline V gene encodes CDR1 MDHEN and CDR2 SYDVKM.

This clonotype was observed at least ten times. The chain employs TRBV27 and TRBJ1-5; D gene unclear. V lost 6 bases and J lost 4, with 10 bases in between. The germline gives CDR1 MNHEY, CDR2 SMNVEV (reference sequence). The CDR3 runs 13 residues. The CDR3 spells CASSQRENQPQHF. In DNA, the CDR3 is TGTGCCAGCAGCCAGAGAGAGAATCAGCCCCAGCATTTT.

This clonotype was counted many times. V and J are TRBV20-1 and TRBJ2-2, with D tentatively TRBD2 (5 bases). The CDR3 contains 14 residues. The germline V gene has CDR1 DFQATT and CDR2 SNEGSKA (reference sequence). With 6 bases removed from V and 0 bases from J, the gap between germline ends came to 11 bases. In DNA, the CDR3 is TGCAGTGCCCCGAGGGTAGCGAACACCGGGGAGCTGTTTTTT. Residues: CSAPRVANTGELFF.

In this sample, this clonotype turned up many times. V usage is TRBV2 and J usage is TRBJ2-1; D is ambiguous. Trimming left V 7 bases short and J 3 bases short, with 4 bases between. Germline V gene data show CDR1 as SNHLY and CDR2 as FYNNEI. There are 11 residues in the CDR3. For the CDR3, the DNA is TGTGCCAGCACGGGCTACAATGAGCAGTTCTTC. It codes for CASTGYNEQFF.

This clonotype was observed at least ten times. The CDR3: CASSGLAGGLSYEQYF. The CDR3 DNA sequence: TGTGCCAGCAGTGGCCTAGCGGGAGGGCTCTCCTACGAGCAGTACTTC. The rearrangement joins TRBV27 to TRBJ2-7; 12 nucleotides match TRBD2. CDR1 is MNHEY, CDR2 SMNVEV, per germline (reference sequence). V shed 5 bases, J shed 0 bases, and the junction held 5 bases outside the gene matches. The CDR3 spans 16 residues.

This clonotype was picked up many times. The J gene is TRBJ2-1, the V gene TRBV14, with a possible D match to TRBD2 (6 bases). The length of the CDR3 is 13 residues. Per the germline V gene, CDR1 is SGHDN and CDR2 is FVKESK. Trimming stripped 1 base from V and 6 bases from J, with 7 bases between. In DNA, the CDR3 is TGTGCCAGCAGCCAAGGAGCGGGCAATGAGCAGTTCTTC. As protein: CASSQGAGNEQFF.

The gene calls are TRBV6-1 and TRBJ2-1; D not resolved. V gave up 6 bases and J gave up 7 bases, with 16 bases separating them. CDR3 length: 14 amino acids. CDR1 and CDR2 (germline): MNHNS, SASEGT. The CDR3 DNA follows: TGTGCCAGCAGCCGGATACTATCAGGAAATGAGCAGTTCTTC. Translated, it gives CASSRILSGNEQFF.

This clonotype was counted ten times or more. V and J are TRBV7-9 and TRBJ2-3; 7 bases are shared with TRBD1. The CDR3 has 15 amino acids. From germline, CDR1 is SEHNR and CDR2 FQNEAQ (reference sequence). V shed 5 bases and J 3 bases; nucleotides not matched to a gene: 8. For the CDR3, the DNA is TGTGCCAGCAGCGCCCGGGACAGAGTAACAGATACGCAGTATTTT. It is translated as CASSARDRVTDTQYF.

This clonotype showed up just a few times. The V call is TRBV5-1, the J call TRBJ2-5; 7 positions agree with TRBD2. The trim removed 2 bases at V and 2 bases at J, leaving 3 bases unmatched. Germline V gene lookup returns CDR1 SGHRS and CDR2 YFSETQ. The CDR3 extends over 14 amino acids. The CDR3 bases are TGCGCCAGCAGCTTTGGAGCGGGGCAAGAGACCCAGTACTTC. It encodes CASSFGAGQETQYF.

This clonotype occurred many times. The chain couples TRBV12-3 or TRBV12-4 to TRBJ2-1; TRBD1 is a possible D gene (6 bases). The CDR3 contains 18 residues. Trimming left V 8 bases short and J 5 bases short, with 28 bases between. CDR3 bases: TGTGCCAGCCTAGGGGGTCGAGGGCTTAGAAGAAGTGACAATGAGCAGTTCTTC. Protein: CASLGGRGLRRSDNEQFF.

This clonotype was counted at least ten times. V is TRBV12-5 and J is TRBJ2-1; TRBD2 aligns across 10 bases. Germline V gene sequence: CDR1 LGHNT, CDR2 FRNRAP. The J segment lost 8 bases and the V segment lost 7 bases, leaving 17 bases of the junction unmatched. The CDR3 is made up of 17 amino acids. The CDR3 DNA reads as TGTGCTAGTGCCTTACCGATAGGGTCTAGCGGGAGCGATGAGCAGTTCTTC. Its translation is CASALPIGSSGSDEQFF.

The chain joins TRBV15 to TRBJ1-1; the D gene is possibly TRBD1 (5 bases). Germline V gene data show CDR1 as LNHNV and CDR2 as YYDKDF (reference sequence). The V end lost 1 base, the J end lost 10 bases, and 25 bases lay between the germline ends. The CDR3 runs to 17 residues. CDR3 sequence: CATSRARAFPGLNGAFF. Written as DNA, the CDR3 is TGTGCCACCAGCAGAGCTAGGGCATTCCCGGGACTTAATGGAGCTTTCTTT.

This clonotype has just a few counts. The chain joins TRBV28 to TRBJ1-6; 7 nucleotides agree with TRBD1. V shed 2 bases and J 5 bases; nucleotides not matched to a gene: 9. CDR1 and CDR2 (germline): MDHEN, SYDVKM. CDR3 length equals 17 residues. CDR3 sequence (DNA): TGTGCCAGCAGTTTAAACCATGGGACAGCTAATAATTCACCCCTCCACTTT. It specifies CASSLNHGTANNSPLHF.

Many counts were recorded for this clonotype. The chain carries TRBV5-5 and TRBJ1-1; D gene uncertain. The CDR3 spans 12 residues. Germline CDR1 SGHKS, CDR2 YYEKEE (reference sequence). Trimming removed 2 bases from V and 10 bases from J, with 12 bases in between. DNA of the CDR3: TGTGCCAGCAGCTTCCCGACGGGAGTAGCTTTCTTT. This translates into CASSFPTGVAFF.

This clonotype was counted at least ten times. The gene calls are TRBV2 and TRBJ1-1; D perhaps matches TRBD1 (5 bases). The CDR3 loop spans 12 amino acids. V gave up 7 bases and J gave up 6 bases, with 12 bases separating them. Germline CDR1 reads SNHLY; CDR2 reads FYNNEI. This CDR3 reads CASNGIRAEAFF. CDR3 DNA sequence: TGTGCCAGCAATGGTATCAGGGCTGAAGCTTTCTTT.